A selection of T cell receptor beta chains follows, all from one sample in a study of blood T cell repertoires in COVID-19. Some clones are missing from TCRdb's copy, which holds only in-frame ones; the method was immunoSEQ multiplex PCR. The sample lists some 240,000 clones, roughly 87% seen once, with approximately 7.6% in the top ten. The sample consisted of peripheral blood. The receptor set was obtained from a man aged 60 to 69 who had recovered from COVID-19. Both conserved end residues are trimmed from each CDR3.

TRBJ1-2,TRBV5-5,ASSLGQPINYGYT
TRBJ2-7,TRBV5-1,ASFQGTGSSYEQY
TRBJ1-2,TRBV29-1,SVGEGGGYT
TRBJ1-6,TRBV5-1,ASSSGTAISPLH
TRBJ2-7,TRBV3-1/TRBV3-2,ASSALRQSYEQY
TRBJ2-7,TRBV27,ASSPRDREWEQY
TRBJ1-5,TRBV6-5,ASSMDRASNQPQH
TRBJ1-3,TRBV5-1,ASSSSGGDRYSGNTIY
TRBJ1-2,TRBV5-4,ASRLTGDYGYT
TRBJ1-2,TRBV10-3,AISESGTGNYGYT
TRBJ2-3,TRBV12-5,ASGLDFGGADTQY
TRBJ1-3,TRBV6-6,ASSRQGRQAENTIY
TRBJ1-2,TRBV9,ASSVSRTGGNYGYT
TRBJ2-1,TRBV6-2/TRBV6-3,ASSYSGGTYNEQF
TRBJ1-6,TRBV5-6,ASSLRWTGVSPLH
TRBJ1-5,TRBV6-6,ASSDKQGYQPQH
TRBJ2-4,TRBV27,ASSLLRDRVAKNIQY
TRBJ2-4,TRBV2,ASSVSRGVAKNIQY
TRBJ2-7,TRBV2,ASRRTGWGYEQY
TRBJ2-1,TRBV29-1,SVGPRGTEYNEQF
TRBJ2-3,TRBV3-1/TRBV3-2,ASSQQGTTTDTQY
TRBJ1-2,TRBV18,ASSPTVWTGGRSGYT
TRBJ2-3,TRBV7-9,ASSSPRGQLLTSTDTQY
TRBJ2-7,TRBV2,ASSVEGYEQY
TRBJ2-1,TRBV24-1,ATSDLQAGGNEQF
TRBJ1-1,TRBV6-6,ASTILDSSTEAF
TRBJ1-6,TRBV6-1,ASSEIRTEGSPLH
TRBJ1-5,TRBV9,ASNGGEANQPQH
TRBJ2-2,TRBV6-5,ASSTGLKNTGELF
TRBJ1-5,TRBV2,ASSLRYSNQPQH
TRBJ2-7,TRBV20-1,SASDQYEQY
TRBJ2-3,TRBV23-1,ASSQYGGGIRTDTQY
TRBJ1-6,TRBV18,ASSPRRAYNSPLH
TRBJ1-1,TRBV25-1,ASTWGGYTEAF
TRBJ1-5,TRBV6-1,ASSEGKTGGKPQH
TRBJ1-1,TRBV9,ASSVARVGTEAF
TRBJ1-2,TRBV13,ASSRIGGAGGYT
TRBJ1-1,TRBV10-3,AIRPGTGGSPDTEAF
TRBJ1-4,TRBV6-6,ASSYSGQDGKLF
TRBJ2-1,TRBV6-6,ASSSVAGWGNEQF
TRBJ1-6,TRBV27,ASSFTGGNSPLH
TRBJ2-1,TRBV19,ASSIQSRNEQF
TRBJ1-6,TRBV5-1,ASSLYAGGTSPLH
TRBJ1-2,TRBV7-6,ASSLVQQGVGYGYT
TRBJ1-5,TRBV30,AWGGQGSQPQH
TRBJ2-1,TRBV5-1,ASRDIAGGPHNEQF
TRBJ2-3,TRBV30,AWSKVGQGTADTQY
TRBJ2-1,TRBV20-1,SASPAGGREQF
TRBJ2-5,TRBV4-2,ASSQGSGGVVETQY
TRBJ1-4,TRBV21-1,ASIPLEGRRLVDEKLF
TRBJ2-2,TRBV5-6,ASSPFVSTGELF
TRBJ1-3,TRBV12-5,ASGLVGGRLNTIY
TRBJ1-2,TRBV6-1,ASSERSQANYGYT